This is a list of T cell receptor beta chains from one sample in a study of CXCR3-negative and CXCR3-positive naive CD8 T cells. TCRdb reanalyzed the 5' RACE reads, giving one entry per CDR3 protein sequence and no DNA. In total, the table holds 6,900 or so distinct CDR3 sequences. Source material: naive CXCR3+ CD8+ T cells from blood. Receptors originate from a human donor in good health. Some clones in this sample may be carry-over from other donors' samples. The CDR3 runs from the conserved cysteine through the conserved F or W. Clone size is shown for a subset of rows, as once, few, many or a class of expanded clone.

j_call v_call clone_size cdr3_aa
TRBJ1-1 TRBV4-2 - CASSQAGDTEAFF
TRBJ2-3 TRBV5-4 - CASTLAGGSDTQYF
TRBJ2-1 TRBV4-1 - CASSQGDLYNEQFF
TRBJ1-1 TRBV29-1 - CSVESPNTEAFF
TRBJ1-2 TRBV6-2/TRBV6-3 - CATHAEDGYTF
TRBJ2-7 TRBV15 medium-sized CATSRERTPPYEQYF
TRBJ2-5 TRBV29-1 - CSVDPGQGAPETQYF
TRBJ2-6 TRBV11-2 - CASSLDGANVLTF
TRBJ1-6 TRBV9 medium-sized CASSVVERAGRNSPLHF
TRBJ2-2 TRBV11-1 - CASSLDKHGELFF
TRBJ2-1 TRBV13 - CASSFDLADYNEQFF
TRBJ2-3 TRBV29-1 - CSVGSGDTDTQYF
TRBJ1-2 TRBV19 - CASSPQGNYGYTF
TRBJ2-2 TRBV20-1 medium-sized CSAHGLENTGELFF